The present T cell receptor beta chain was sequenced within a study of T-cell reconstitution after alpha-beta-depleted transplantation in children. This clonotype was counted many times. Preparing the TCRbeta library involved the use of unique molecular identifiers. TCRdb re-analysed the PCR reads in MiXCR, keeping a single row per CDR3 protein. Among 240,000 or so distinct CDR3 sequences listed, approximately 12% were seen once. The ends were cut back, 0 bases at V and 4 bases at J, with 10 bases in the middle. Germline V lookup: CDR1 SGHTA, CDR2 FQGNSA. The CDR3 is 15 residues long. Specimen: PBMCs from the stem cell graft donor, collected from the stem cell graft. This receptor was identified in a human donor who donated a stem cell graft to a child with acute lymphoblastic leukemia. The chain joins TRBV7-2 to TRBJ2-1; tentatively, D is TRBD2 (7 bases). The CDR3 DNA follows: TGTGCCAGCAGCTTAGCGGGGGGGACATACAATGAGCAGTTCTTC. Translation: CASSLAGGTYNEQFF.